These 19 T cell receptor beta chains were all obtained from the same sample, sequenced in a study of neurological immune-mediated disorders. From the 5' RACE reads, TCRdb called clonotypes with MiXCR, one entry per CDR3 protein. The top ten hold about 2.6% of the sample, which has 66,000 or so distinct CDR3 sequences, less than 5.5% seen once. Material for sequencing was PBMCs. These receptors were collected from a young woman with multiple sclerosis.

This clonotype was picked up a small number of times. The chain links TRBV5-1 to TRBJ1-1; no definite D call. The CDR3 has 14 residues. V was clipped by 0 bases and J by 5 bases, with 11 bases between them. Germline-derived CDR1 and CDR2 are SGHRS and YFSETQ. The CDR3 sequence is CASSLAGLGTEAFF. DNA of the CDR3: TGCGCCAGCAGCTTGGCGGGCCTGGGGACTGAAGCTTTCTTT.

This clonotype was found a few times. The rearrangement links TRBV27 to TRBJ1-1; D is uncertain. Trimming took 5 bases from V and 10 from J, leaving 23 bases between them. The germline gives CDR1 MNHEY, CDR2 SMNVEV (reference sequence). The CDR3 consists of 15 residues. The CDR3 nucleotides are TGTGCCAGCAGTCCGACGTTGGCCCAAGCGGGGAGAGCTTTCTTT. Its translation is CASSPTLAQAGRAFF.

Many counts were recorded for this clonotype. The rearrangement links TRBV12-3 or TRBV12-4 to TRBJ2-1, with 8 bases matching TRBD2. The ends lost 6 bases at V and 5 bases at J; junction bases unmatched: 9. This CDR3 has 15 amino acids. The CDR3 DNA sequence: TGTGCCAGCAGACCCGGGACTAGTTCGGACAATGAGCAGTTCTTC. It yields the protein CASRPGTSSDNEQFF.

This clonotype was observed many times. The CDR3 nucleotides are TGCGCCAGCAACTGGGCGAGCTCCTACAATGAGCAGTTCTTC. Residues: CASNWASSYNEQFF. The chain carries TRBV5-1 and TRBJ2-1; no firm D call. V gave up 6 bases and J gave up 0 bases, with 10 bases separating them. Germline loops: CDR1 SGHRS, CDR2 YFSETQ. The length of the CDR3 is 14 residues.

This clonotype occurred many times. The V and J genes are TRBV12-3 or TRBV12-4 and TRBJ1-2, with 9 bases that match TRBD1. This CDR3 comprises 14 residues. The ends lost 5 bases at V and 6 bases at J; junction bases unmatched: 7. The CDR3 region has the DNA TGTGCCAGCAGTCCAACAGGGGGCCCCAATGGCTACACCTTC. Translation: CASSPTGGPNGYTF.

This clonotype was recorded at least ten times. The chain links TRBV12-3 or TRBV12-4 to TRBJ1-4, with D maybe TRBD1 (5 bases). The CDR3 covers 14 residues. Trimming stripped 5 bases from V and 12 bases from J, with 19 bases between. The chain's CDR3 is CASSPLPGTRELFF. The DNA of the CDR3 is TGTGCCAGCAGTCCCCTCCCCGGGACCAGAGAACTGTTTTTT.

CDR3 coding DNA: TGCGCCAGCAGTGACCCGGGACAGTCCCAGGATGGCTACACCTTC. Protein sequence: CASSDPGQSQDGYTF. The rearrangement links TRBV10-2 to TRBJ1-2; TRBD1 aligns across 7 bases. Germline V CDR1 and CDR2: WSHSY, SAAADI. The junction had 10 bases not matched to a gene; V was cut back by 3 bases and J by 6 bases. This CDR3 contains 15 residues.

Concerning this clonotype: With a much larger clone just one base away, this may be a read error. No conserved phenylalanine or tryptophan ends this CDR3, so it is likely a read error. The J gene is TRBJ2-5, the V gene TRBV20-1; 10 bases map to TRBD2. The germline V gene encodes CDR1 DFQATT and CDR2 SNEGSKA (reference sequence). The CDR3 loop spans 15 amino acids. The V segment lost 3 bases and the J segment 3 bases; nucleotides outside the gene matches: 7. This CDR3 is CSASLAGVIEETQYI. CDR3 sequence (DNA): TGCAGTGCTAGTCTAGCGGGGGTAATCGAAGAGACCCAGTACATC.

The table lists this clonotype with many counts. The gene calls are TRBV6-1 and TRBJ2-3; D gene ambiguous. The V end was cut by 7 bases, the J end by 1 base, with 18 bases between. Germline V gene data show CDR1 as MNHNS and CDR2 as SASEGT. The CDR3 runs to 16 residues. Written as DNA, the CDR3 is TGTGCCAGCAATGACACTCCAGGCGAGTGCACAGATACGCAGTATTTT. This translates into CASNDTPGECTDTQYF.

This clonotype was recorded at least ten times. Here the CDR3 reads CASSSLAGDGEQYF. CDR3 in DNA: TGTGCCAGCAGCTCCCTAGCGGGGGATGGTGAGCAGTACTTC. The gene calls are TRBV7-6 and TRBJ2-7, with 10 nucleotides matching TRBD2. The CDR3 contains 14 residues. J lost 7 bases, V lost 4 bases, and 7 bases had no gene match. Germline V lookup: CDR1 SGHVS, CDR2 FNYEAQ.

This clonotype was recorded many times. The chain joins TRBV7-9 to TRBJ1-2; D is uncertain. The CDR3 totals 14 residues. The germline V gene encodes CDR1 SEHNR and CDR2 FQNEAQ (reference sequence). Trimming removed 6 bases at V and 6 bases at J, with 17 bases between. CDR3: CASRPALILDGYTF. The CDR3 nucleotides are TGTGCCAGCAGGCCCGCTCTGATTCTAGATGGCTACACCTTC.

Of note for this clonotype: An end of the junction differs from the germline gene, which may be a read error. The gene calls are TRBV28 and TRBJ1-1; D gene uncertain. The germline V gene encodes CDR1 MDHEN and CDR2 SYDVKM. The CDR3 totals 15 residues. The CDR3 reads CTSTTAGLESNGAFF. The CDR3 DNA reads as TGTACCAGCACCACCGCGGGTCTGGAAAGTAATGGAGCTTTCTTT.

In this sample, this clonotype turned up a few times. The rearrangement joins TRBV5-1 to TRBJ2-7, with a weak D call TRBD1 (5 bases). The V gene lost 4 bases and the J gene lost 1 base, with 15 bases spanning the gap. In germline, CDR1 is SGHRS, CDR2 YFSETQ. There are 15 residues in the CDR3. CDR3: CASSQQGGDSYEQYF. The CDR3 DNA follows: TGCGCCAGCAGCCAGCAGGGTGGGGATTCCTACGAGCAGTACTTC.

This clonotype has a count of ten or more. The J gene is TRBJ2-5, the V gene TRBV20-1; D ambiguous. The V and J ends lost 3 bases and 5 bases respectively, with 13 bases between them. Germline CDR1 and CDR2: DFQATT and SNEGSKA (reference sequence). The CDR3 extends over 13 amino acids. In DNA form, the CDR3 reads TGCAGTGCTAGTGGCAAAGAGTGGGAGACCCAGTACTTC. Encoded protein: CSASGKEWETQYF.

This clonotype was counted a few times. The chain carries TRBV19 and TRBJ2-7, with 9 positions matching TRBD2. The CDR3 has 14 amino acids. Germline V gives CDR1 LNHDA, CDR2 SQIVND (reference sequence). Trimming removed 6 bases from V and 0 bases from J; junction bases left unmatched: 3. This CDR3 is CASRKAGGSYEQYF. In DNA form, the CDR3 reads TGTGCCAGTAGGAAAGCGGGGGGCTCCTACGAGCAGTACTTC.

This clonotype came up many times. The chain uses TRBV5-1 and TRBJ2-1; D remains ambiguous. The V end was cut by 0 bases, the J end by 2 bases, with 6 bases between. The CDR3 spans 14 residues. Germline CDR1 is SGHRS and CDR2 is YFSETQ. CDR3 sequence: CASSLANTYNEQFF. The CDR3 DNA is TGCGCCAGCAGCTTGGCTAACACCTACAATGAGCAGTTCTTC.

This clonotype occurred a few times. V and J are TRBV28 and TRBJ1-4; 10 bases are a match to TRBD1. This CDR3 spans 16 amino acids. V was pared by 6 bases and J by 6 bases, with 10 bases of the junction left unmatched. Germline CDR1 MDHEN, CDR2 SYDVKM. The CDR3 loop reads CASSQDRGRAHEKLFF. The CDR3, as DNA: TGTGCCAGCAGCCAAGACAGGGGGCGGGCGCATGAAAAACTGTTTTTT.

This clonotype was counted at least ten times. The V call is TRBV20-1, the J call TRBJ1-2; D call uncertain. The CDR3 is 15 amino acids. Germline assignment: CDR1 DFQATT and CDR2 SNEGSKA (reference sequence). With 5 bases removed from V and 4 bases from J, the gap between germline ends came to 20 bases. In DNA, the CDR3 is TGCAGTGCTCCCCCGGCGGGGATAGGTACCTATGGCTACACCTTC. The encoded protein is CSAPPAGIGTYGYTF.

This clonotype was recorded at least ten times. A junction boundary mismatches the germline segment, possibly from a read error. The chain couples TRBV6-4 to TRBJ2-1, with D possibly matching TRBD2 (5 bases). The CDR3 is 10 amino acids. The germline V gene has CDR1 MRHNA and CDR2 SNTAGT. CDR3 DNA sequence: TGTGCCAGCAAATACGGGGTCCTTTTTTTC. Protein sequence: CASKYGVLFF.